This T cell receptor beta chain was identified during a study of regulatory T cells in long-lasting Graves disease. Regarding time point: newly diagnosed GD, antithyroid drugs for less than 3 months. There was RNA extracted from PBMCs, and the TCR library was made from it. Trimming cost V 4 bases and J 6 bases; bases outside gene matches: 13. Germline CDR1 is SGHRS and CDR2 is YFSETQ. The CDR3 has 15 amino acids. Arm-PCR of CDR3 regions and iRepertoire HTBI primers were used to build TCR beta libraries. MiXCR was run by TCRdb on the multiplex PCR reads, yielding one entry per CDR3 protein. Found here are about 400,000 distinct CDR3 sequences, around 16% of them singletons; the top ten hold approximately 7.6%. These data are also associated with another study on T cells in Graves' hyperthyroidism and ophthalmopathy.

Sequences were derived from peripheral blood mononuclear cells (PBMCs), sampled at new diagnosis, from a patient treated with antithyroid drugs. V usage is TRBV5-1 and J usage is TRBJ2-7, with 7 bases that match TRBD2. The clonotype was recovered from a woman between 40 and 50 years old with Graves disease. CDR3 in DNA: TGCGCCAGCAGCCCCCTGCGAAGCGGGAAGGCCGAGCAGTACTTC. It encodes CASSPLRSGKAEQYF.